The text below deals with one T cell receptor beta chain. The sample originates from a study of identical twins. From the 5' RACE reads, TCRdb called clonotypes with MiXCR, one entry per CDR3 protein. There are roughly 500,000 distinct CDR3 sequences in the sample; roughly a fifth occur only once, and 0.75% to 0.95% lies in the top ten. A further study also used this sample, focusing on T cells expressing NK-cell markers.

The receptor was isolated from a woman aged 18-29 years in good health. The sample comprised CD4+ T cells sorted from blood.

CDR3 protein: CSARRTGGIADTQYF. The CDR3 region has the DNA TGCAGTGCTAGGAGAACGGGGGGGATTGCGGATACGCAGTATTTT. The rearrangement links TRBV20-1 to TRBJ2-3, with 8 bases that match TRBD2. The CDR3 length is 15 residues. The V and J ends lost 3 bases and 6 bases, in that order; junction bases with no gene match: 11. Germline lookup yields CDR1 DFQATT and CDR2 SNEGSKA (reference sequence).